The 15 T cell receptor beta chains below were found in one sample sequenced in a study of blood T cell repertoires in COVID-19. Clones were read by immunoSEQ multiplex PCR, and TCRdb kept only the in-frame ones, dropping some. The data show 40,000 to 65,000 clones, 70% to 90% seen once. Sequencing used peripheral blood. These receptors were collected from a man older than 75 with acute or convalescent COVID-19.

The genes are TRBV27 and TRBJ2-7, with D maybe TRBD1 (6 bases). CDR1 and CDR2 from the germline V gene are MNHEY and SMNVEV (reference sequence). V was trimmed by 7 bases and J by 0 bases, leaving 16 bases between them. The CDR3 has 15 amino acids. The CDR3 sequence is CASTRFPDSSYEQYF. The CDR3 DNA follows: TGTGCCAGCACTCGGTTTCCGGACAGCTCCTACGAGCAGTACTTC.

The chain uses TRBV24-1 and TRBJ2-2; 7 nucleotides align to TRBD2. The V gene end was trimmed by 4 bases and the J gene end by 6 bases; junction bases not matched to a gene: 4. Germline V gene lookup returns CDR1 KGHDR and CDR2 SFDVKD. This CDR3 comprises 14 residues. The CDR3 spells CATSDRTRSGELFF. The CDR3 DNA reads TGTGCCACCAGTGACCGGACTAGATCCGGGGAGCTGTTTTTT.

The chain employs TRBV7-8 and TRBJ1-2; D uncertain. Germline CDR1 and CDR2: SGHVS and FQNEAQ. V lost 2 bases and J lost 4, with 5 bases in between. The CDR3 is made up of 12 amino acids. CDR3 nucleotides: TGTGCCAGCAGCTTACTAGGCTATGGCTACACCTTC. As protein: CASSLLGYGYTF.

The rearrangement links TRBV6-5 to TRBJ1-5; TRBD1 aligns across 7 bases. There are 15 residues in the CDR3. The J segment lost 5 bases and the V segment lost 5 bases, leaving 9 bases of the junction unmatched. The germline CDR1 and CDR2 sequences are MNHEY and SVGAGI. The CDR3 sequence is CASSPGTVTYQPQHF. CDR3 coding DNA: TGTGCCAGCAGTCCCGGGACAGTGACGTATCAGCCCCAGCATTTT.

The chain couples TRBV6-6 to TRBJ2-7, with 7 nucleotides matching TRBD1. CDR1 and CDR2 from the germline V gene are MNHNY and SVGAGI (reference sequence). V trimming: 7 bases; J trimming: 2 bases; junction bases outside the gene matches: 2. The CDR3 consists of 12 residues. CDR3 nucleotide sequence: TGTGCCAGCAAAACAGGGGCCTACGAGCAGTACTTC. Translation gives CASKTGAYEQYF.

The chain joins TRBV5-1 to TRBJ2-3; TRBD2 aligns across 8 bases. Germline V gene lookup returns CDR1 SGHRS and CDR2 YFSETQ. CDR3 length: 16 amino acids. V shed 0 bases and J 1 base; nucleotides not matched to a gene: 4. The CDR3 spells CASSLAGAGGTDTQYF. The CDR3 DNA reads TGCGCCAGCAGCTTGGCCGGAGCGGGGGGCACAGATACGCAGTATTTT.

This chain uses TRBV10-1 with TRBJ1-1; D gene unclear. V dropped 6 bases and J dropped 5 bases, with 13 bases sitting between them. The CDR3 length is 13 residues. The germline gives CDR1 WNHNN, CDR2 SYGVQD (reference sequence). This CDR3 reads CASRATRWTEAFF. The CDR3 DNA sequence: TGCGCCAGCAGGGCGACAAGATGGACTGAAGCTTTCTTT.

J is TRBJ2-7 and V is TRBV6-6; unclear D gene. The germline V and J ends were trimmed by 0 bases and 2 bases, with 11 bases remaining between them. CDR3 length equals 15 residues. The germline CDR1 and CDR2 sequences are MNHNY and SVGAGI (reference sequence). CDR3 sequence: CASSYSVSRAYEQYF. The CDR3 nucleotides are TGTGCCAGCAGTTACTCGGTTTCTCGGGCCTACGAGCAGTACTTC.

This rearrangement joins TRBV7-9 to TRBJ1-6; TRBD1 agrees at 7 bases. CDR3 length: 14 amino acids. V lost 6 bases and J lost 5; bases outside the gene matches: 4. Germline V gene lookup returns CDR1 SEHNR and CDR2 FQNEAQ (reference sequence). The CDR3 region is CASSVDRHNSPLHF. The CDR3 nucleotides are TGTGCCAGCAGTGTGGACAGGCATAATTCACCCCTCCACTTT.

The chain couples TRBV7-2 to TRBJ1-3; D remains unclear. Germline V gene data show CDR1 as SGHTA and CDR2 as FQGNSA. The CDR3 is made up of 12 amino acids. With 4 bases removed from V and 5 bases from J, the gap between germline ends came to 6 bases. CDR3 residues: CASSSQRNTIYF. The CDR3 region has the DNA TGTGCCAGCAGCTCGCAGAGAAACACCATATATTTT.

The chain couples TRBV6-2 or TRBV6-3 to TRBJ2-1; 8 positions agree with TRBD1. Trimming took 6 bases from V and 1 from J; bases not matched to a gene: 8. The CDR3 has 16 amino acids. CDR1 is MNHEY, CDR2 SVGEGT, per germline. The CDR3 DNA reads TGTGCCAGCAGCCCTCGGACAGGGCGTTCCTACAATGAGCAGTTCTTC. This gives the protein CASSPRTGRSYNEQFF.

This sequence joins TRBV3-1 (or the pseudogene TRBV3-2) and TRBJ1-5; maybe TRBD1 (5 bases). Germline V gene lookup returns CDR1 LGHDT and CDR2 YNNKEL (reference sequence). Trimming removed 3 bases at V and 6 bases at J, with 9 bases between. CDR3 length: 13 amino acids. CDR3 region: CASSQGGGQPQHF. The CDR3 DNA sequence: TGTGCCAGCAGCCAGGGGGGGGGTCAGCCCCAGCATTTT.

V is TRBV24-1 and J is TRBJ2-1; 9 positions match TRBD1. Germline CDR1 KGHDR, CDR2 SFDVKD. Trimming at V came to 3 bases and at J to 5 bases, leaving 4 bases not matched to a gene. The CDR3 extends over 15 amino acids. The CDR3 protein is CATSDPGQGNNEQFF. DNA for the CDR3: TGTGCCACCAGTGATCCGGGACAGGGCAACAATGAGCAGTTCTTC.

The chain combines TRBV5-1 with TRBJ2-1, with 8 bases aligning to TRBD1. The CDR3 totals 13 residues. The trim removed 5 bases at V and 4 bases at J, leaving 2 bases unmatched. Germline CDR1 and CDR2: SGHRS and YFSETQ. CDR3 in amino acids: CASRDREYNEQFF. The CDR3 DNA reads as TGCGCCAGCAGGGACAGGGAATACAATGAGCAGTTCTTC.

J is TRBJ2-1 and V is TRBV4-2; TRBD2 matches 10 bases. V was pared by 0 bases and J by 4 bases, with 6 bases of the junction left unmatched. Germline CDR1 is LGHNA and CDR2 is YNFKEQ. The CDR3 runs to 17 residues. The CDR3 DNA sequence: TGTGCCAGCAGCCAAGAACCTAGCGGGGGTCCATACAATGAGCAGTTCTTC. This translates into CASSQEPSGGPYNEQFF.